Listed below are T cell receptor beta chains from one sample, sequenced in a study of cytotoxic CD8 clonotypes in ibrutinib-treated CLL. Generated by immunoSEQ multiplex PCR, the TCRdb table keeps only in-frame clones and is missing some. The sample shows around 130,000 clones, 80% to 85% of them seen only once. The sample here was PBMCs, taken after 24 months of ibrutinib treatment. All receptors come from a human donor with chronic lymphocytic leukemia. Each CDR3 is given with its conserved first and last residue. A D gene is named only where the DNA matches it firmly. The listing skips clone size in some rows; elsewhere it reads once, few, many or a size class.

J gene,clone size,V gene,D gene,CDR3 protein,CDR3 DNA
TRBJ2-2,.,TRBV11-3,.,CASSLVDTGELFF,TGTGCCAGCAGCTTAGTTGACACCGGGGAGCTGTTTTTT
TRBJ1-5,.,TRBV11-2,.,CASSLGHNQPQHF,TGTGCCAGCAGCTTAGGGCATAATCAGCCCCAGCATTTT
TRBJ2-6,.,TRBV30,.,CACGNSGANVLTF,TGTGCCTGCGGCAACTCTGGGGCCAACGTCCTGACTTTC
TRBJ2-1,.,TRBV5-4,TRBD1,CASSSTGKNEQFF,TGTGCCAGCAGCTCGACAGGGAAGAATGAGCAGTTCTTC
TRBJ2-5,once,TRBV7-2,.,CASSLAGWGETQYF,TGTGCCAGCAGCTTAGCGGGCTGGGGGGAGACCCAGTACTTC
TRBJ1-4,.,TRBV20-1,.,CSARTGQELFF,TGCAGTGCTAGAACGGGCCAAGAACTGTTTTTT
TRBJ2-7,.,TRBV30,TRBD1,CAWTGTGRNEQYF,TGTGCCTGGACCGGGACAGGGAGGAACGAGCAGTACTTC
TRBJ1-1,.,TRBV13,.,CASSFGNRGTEAFF,TGTGCCAGCAGCTTTGGAAACCGAGGTACTGAAGCTTTCTTT
TRBJ2-7,.,TRBV30,.,CAWSVGGYEQYF,TGTGCCTGGAGTGTTGGGGGCTACGAGCAGTACTTC
TRBJ2-7,.,TRBV27,.,CASSFQGAGDTYEQYF,TGTGCCAGCAGTTTCCAGGGCGCAGGGGACACCTACGAGCAGTACTTC
TRBJ1-1,.,TRBV27,.,CASTQGPGRTEAFF,TGTGCCAGCACCCAGGGGCCGGGAAGGACTGAAGCTTTCTTT
TRBJ1-2,.,TRBV18,.,CASSPLPLRFPVGYTF,TGTGCCAGCTCACCCCTGCCACTCCGCTTCCCGGTCGGCTACACCTTC
TRBJ1-5,.,TRBV7-8,.,CASSLAGQTFSNQPQHF,TGTGCCAGCAGCTTAGCTGGGCAGACATTTAGCAATCAGCCCCAGCATTTT
TRBJ1-5,.,TRBV28,.,CAGGNAVPQHF,TGTGCCGGGGGGAACGCGGTCCCCCAGCATTTT
TRBJ2-7,.,TRBV5-1,TRBD1,CASMRRQGASEQYF,TGCGCCAGCATGAGGCGACAGGGGGCCAGCGAGCAGTACTTC
TRBJ2-7,few,TRBV9,.,CASSRKVGRGVCSYEQYF,TGTGCCAGCTCACGTAAGGTTGGGCGGGGCGTTTGTTCCTACGAGCAGTACTTC
TRBJ1-3,.,TRBV7-2,TRBD1,CASSTYRGQTGNTIYF,TGTGCCAGCAGCACATACAGGGGGCAGACGGGAAACACCATATATTTT
TRBJ1-1,.,TRBV21-1,.,CASEARTGPTEAFF,TGTGCCAGCGAGGCCCGGACAGGCCCAACTGAAGCTTTCTTT
TRBJ2-5,.,TRBV18,.,CASSPLQGREETQYF,TGTGCCAGCTCACCACTACAGGGACGTGAGGAGACCCAGTACTTC
TRBJ2-7,.,TRBV10-3,.,CAISTGTANSYEQYF,TGTGCCATCAGTACCGGGACGGCAAACTCCTACGAGCAGTACTTC
TRBJ1-4,once,TRBV4-3,TRBD1,CASSQDRTGLEKLFF,TGCGCCAGCAGCCAAGACCGGACAGGGCTCGAAAAACTGTTTTTT
TRBJ1-1,.,TRBV19,.,CASSRGAKGLANTEAFF,TGTGCCAGTAGCCGGGGGGCCAAGGGGCTGGCGAACACTGAAGCTTTCTTT
TRBJ2-2,.,TRBV5-6,TRBD1,CASSTGQGAGELFF,TGTGCCAGCAGTACCGGACAGGGAGCCGGGGAGCTGTTTTTT
TRBJ1-6,.,TRBV6-5,.,CASSYRRGNSPLHF,TGTGCCAGCAGTTACCGTAGAGGGAATTCACCCCTCCACTTT
TRBJ2-5,.,TRBV9,TRBD1,CASSVPRTGGVRETQYF,TGTGCCAGCAGCGTACCTCGGACAGGGGGCGTCCGGGAGACCCAGTACTTC
TRBJ1-2,few,TRBV7-9,TRBD1,CASSLVPGQGDGYTF,TGTGCCAGCAGCTTAGTCCCGGGACAGGGAGACGGCTACACCTTC
TRBJ2-1,.,TRBV5-8,TRBD1,CASSFNRGGGSYNEQFF,TGTGCCAGCAGCTTCAACAGGGGCGGAGGTTCCTACAATGAGCAGTTCTTC
TRBJ2-7,.,TRBV5-5,TRBD1,CASSLGRGQGYEQYF,TGTGCCAGCAGCTTGGGCAGGGGACAGGGCTACGAGCAGTACTTC
TRBJ1-3,.,TRBV6-6,.,CASSDPTVSGNTIYF,TGTGCCAGCAGCGACCCGACAGTATCTGGAAACACCATATATTTT
TRBJ1-2,.,TRBV5-1,.,CASSLDPGQDYGYTF,TGCGCCAGCAGCTTGGATCCAGGTCAGGACTATGGCTACACCTTC
TRBJ2-1,.,TRBV7-2,TRBD2,CASSSGTSGGFEQFF,TGTGCCAGCAGCTCAGGGACTAGCGGGGGGTTTGAGCAGTTCTTC
TRBJ2-3,.,TRBV7-3,TRBD2,CASSSGGARADTQYF,TGTGCCAGCAGCTCCGGGGGGGCCAGGGCAGATACGCAGTATTTT
TRBJ1-5,.,TRBV6-1,TRBD1,CASRRQGYQPQHF,TGTGCCAGCAGGCGACAGGGCTATCAGCCCCAGCATTTT
TRBJ1-2,.,TRBV29-1,TRBD1,CSVDETGYGYTF,TGCAGCGTTGACGAGACAGGGTATGGCTACACCTTC
TRBJ2-6,.,TRBV5-1,.,CASSLALELMSSGANVLTF,TGCGCCAGCAGCTTGGCCCTCGAACTTATGAGCTCTGGGGCCAACGTCCTGACTTTC
TRBJ2-1,.,TRBV10-3,TRBD2,CAITPGLAGGNEQFF,TGTGCCATCACCCCAGGACTAGCGGGGGGAAATGAGCAGTTCTTC
TRBJ2-3,.,TRBV9,.,CASSVVGGLISTDTQYF,TGTGCCAGCAGCGTAGTCGGGGGCCTCATTAGCACAGATACGCAGTATTTT
TRBJ1-2,.,TRBV29-1,.,CSVDRGRNGYTF,TGCAGCGTTGATAGGGGCCGAAATGGCTACACCTTC
TRBJ1-6,.,TRBV4-3,TRBD1,CASSQGTGGANNSPLHF,TGCGCCAGCAGCCAAGGGACAGGGGGCGCAAATAATTCACCCCTCCACTTT
TRBJ2-7,.,TRBV5-5,TRBD1,CASSIYRGYEQYF,TGTGCCAGCAGCATTTACAGGGGATACGAGCAGTACTTC
TRBJ1-1,once,TRBV14,.,CASSQGGIAPRPWQAFF,TGTGCCAGCAGCCAAGGTGGGATTGCGCCCCGGCCTTGGCAAGCTTTCTTT
TRBJ2-3,.,TRBV6-6,.,CASSYLRVADTQYF,TGTGCCAGCAGTTATCTTAGGGTTGCAGATACGCAGTATTTT
TRBJ1-1,.,TRBV14,.,CASSLQGNTEAFF,TGTGCCAGCAGCCTCCAGGGGAACACTGAAGCTTTCTTT
TRBJ2-7,.,TRBV2,.,CASSVGRQYEQYF,TGTGCCAGCAGTGTGGGCAGGCAATACGAGCAGTACTTC
TRBJ2-5,.,TRBV5-4,.,CASTLKSAGWETQYF,TGTGCCAGCACCCTCAAAAGTGCAGGGTGGGAGACCCAGTACTTC
TRBJ1-2,few,TRBV30,.,CAWRQTPAGYTF,TGTGCCTGGAGACAAACTCCGGCTGGCTACACCTTC
TRBJ1-5,.,TRBV27,.,CASGWQPQHF,TGTGCCAGTGGGTGGCAGCCCCAGCATTTT
TRBJ1-1,.,TRBV6-7,.,CASSVHLGAGNTEAFF,TGTGCCAGCAGTGTCCATTTAGGGGCTGGAAACACTGAAGCTTTCTTT
TRBJ2-6,.,TRBV15,.,CATSRERVVPLANVLTF,TGTGCCACCAGCAGAGAACGGGTGGTCCCTTTGGCCAACGTCCTGACTTTC
TRBJ1-1,.,TRBV19,.,CASSRGRGLNTEAFF,TGTGCCAGTAGTAGGGGGAGGGGACTGAACACTGAAGCTTTCTTT
TRBJ2-3,.,TRBV28,.,CASTGLDTQYF,TGTGCCAGCACGGGTCTAGATACGCAGTATTTT